Shown below are 24 T cell receptor beta chains from a single sample sequenced in a study of cytomegalovirus exposure and HLA in healthy donors. Sequenced by immunoSEQ multiplex PCR; TCRdb stores in-frame clones only, minus some. The sample carries 230,000 or so clones, about 91% recorded once. Sequencing input: PBMCs. These receptors were obtained from a woman aged 18-29 years in good health and CMV-seronegative.

This chain joins TRBV19 and TRBJ2-1; 7 nucleotides align to TRBD2. Germline CDR1 reads LNHDA; CDR2 reads SQIVND (reference sequence). With V trimmed by 2 bases and J by 3 bases, 4 bases remained unmatched. The CDR3 extends over 15 amino acids. The CDR3 DNA sequence: TGTGCCAGTAGTATAAGGAGCGGGAACTACAATGAGCAGTTCTTC. This gives the protein CASSIRSGNYNEQFF. Drawing the rest from reference TRBV19 and TRBJ2-1, the complete variable domain is DGGITQSPKYLFRKEGQNVTLSCEQNLNHDAMYWYRQDPGQGLRLIYYSQIVNDFQKGDIAEGYSVSREKKESFPLTVTSAQKNPTAFYLCASSIRSGNYNEQFFGPGTRLTVL.

The J gene is TRBJ2-7, the V gene TRBV11-1; 8 positions agree with TRBD2. Per the germline V gene, CDR1 is SGHAT and CDR2 is FQDESV (reference sequence). The junction had 13 bases not matched to a gene; V was cut back by 5 bases and J by 4 bases. The CDR3 length is 16 residues. CDR3 loop: CASSLRNREGRYEQYF. CDR3 DNA sequence: TGTGCCAGCAGCCTCCGAAATCGGGAGGGCCGGTACGAGCAGTACTTC.

The V and J genes are TRBV15 and TRBJ1-5; D unresolved. Trimming took 0 bases from V and 6 from J, leaving 15 bases between them. CDR3 length: 16 residues. Germline-derived CDR1 and CDR2 are LNHNV and YYDKDF (reference sequence). The CDR3 protein is CATSRDRQELGQPQHF. CDR3 nucleotide sequence: TGTGCCACCAGCAGAGATCGGCAGGAACTTGGTCAGCCCCAGCATTTT.

The CDR3 coding sequence is TGTGCCAGCAGCCACGAGGGGGACAGGGGACACTATGGCTACACCTTC. Translated: CASSHEGDRGHYGYTF. The rearrangement uses TRBV14 and TRBJ1-2, with 10 positions matching TRBD1. V shed 3 bases and J 3 bases; nucleotides not matched to a gene: 7. The germline CDR1 and CDR2 sequences are SGHDN and FVKESK. The CDR3 has 16 residues.

The chain employs TRBV11-2 and TRBJ1-1, with TRBD1 matching 9 bases. CDR3 size: 15 residues. Germline lookup yields CDR1 SGHAT and CDR2 FQNNGV. The V gene end was trimmed by 5 bases and the J gene end by 5 bases; junction bases not matched to a gene: 9. The CDR3 protein is CASSERQGGFTEAFF. As DNA, the CDR3 is TGTGCCAGCAGCGAGAGACAGGGGGGTTTTACTGAAGCTTTCTTT.

The gene calls are TRBV16 and TRBJ2-7, with D possibly being TRBD1 (5 bases). Trimming took off 0 bases at V and 6 bases at J, with 9 bases between the two ends. CDR3 size: 13 residues. The germline CDR1 and CDR2 sequences are KGHSY and FQNENV. CDR3 amino acids: CASSQSRGLEQYF. Here the CDR3 DNA reads TGTGCCAGCAGCCAATCAAGGGGCCTCGAGCAGTACTTC.

The rearrangement joins TRBV11-2 to TRBJ2-5; D is undetermined. Germline loops: CDR1 SGHAT, CDR2 FQNNGV. The CDR3 sequence is 10 residues long. Deletions cut 7 bases from V and 9 bases from J, with 9 bases between. The CDR3 reads CASIRKSQYF. The CDR3 DNA sequence: TGTGCCAGCATCAGAAAATCCCAGTACTTC.

The rearrangement links TRBV6-1 to TRBJ2-7; the D is unclear. Deletions cut 8 bases from V and 7 bases from J, with 15 bases between. Germline V gives CDR1 MNHNS, CDR2 SASEGT. This CDR3 is built from 12 residues. CDR3 amino acids: CASEQNAEEQYF. CDR3 in DNA: TGTGCCAGCGAGCAAAACGCGGAGGAGCAGTACTTC.

The genes are TRBV10-3 and TRBJ2-7, with D perhaps matching TRBD1 (6 bases). Germline CDR1 ENHRY, CDR2 SYGVKD. V was shortened by 4 bases and J by 5 bases, with 15 bases between the two germline ends. This CDR3 has 14 residues. For the CDR3, the DNA is TGTGCCATCAGTGGGCTTAACAGGGCCCACGAGCAGTACTTC. Translation: CAISGLNRAHEQYF.

V usage is TRBV28 and J usage is TRBJ2-3; 8 bases fit TRBD2. Germline CDR1 is MDHEN and CDR2 is SYDVKM. This CDR3 has 17 residues. The V gene end was trimmed by 3 bases and the J gene end by 5 bases; junction bases not matched to a gene: 13. The CDR3 reads CASSFPPRAGVRDTQYF. CDR3 DNA sequence: TGTGCCAGCAGTTTCCCCCCAAGAGCGGGAGTTAGAGATACGCAGTATTTT.

The chain carries TRBV6-4 and TRBJ2-6; 8 bases are shared with TRBD2. Per the germline V gene, CDR1 is MRHNA and CDR2 is SNTAGT. Losses at the gene ends were 4 bases for V and 0 bases for J; bases not matched to a gene: 5. The CDR3 runs to 17 residues. CDR3 nucleotides: TGTGCCAGCAGTGCCGGGACTAGTGGCTCTGGGGCCAACGTCCTGACTTTC. Protein product: CASSAGTSGSGANVLTF.

V gene TRBV4-2 combines with J gene TRBJ2-5; perhaps TRBD2 as D (5 bases). Trimming pared 1 base from V and 3 bases from J, leaving 12 bases between. The CDR3 has 15 residues. The germline gives CDR1 LGHNA, CDR2 YNFKEQ. In DNA form, the CDR3 reads TGTGCCAGCAGCCAAGGACGGAAGGGAGAAGAGACCCAGTACTTC. Its translation is CASSQGRKGEETQYF.

This CDR3 is CASVGGEWAKNIQYF. DNA of the CDR3: TGTGCCAGCGTAGGGGGGGAGTGGGCCAAAAACATTCAGTACTTC. The chain carries TRBV2 and TRBJ2-4, with D tentatively TRBD2 (7 bases). Germline CDR1 is SNHLY and CDR2 is FYNNEI. This CDR3 is built from 15 residues. The V and J ends lost 8 bases and 1 base respectively, with 15 bases between them.

The chain has TRBV19 and TRBJ1-2, with a weak D call TRBD1 (5 bases). Germline CDR1 is LNHDA and CDR2 is SQIVND (reference sequence). The ends were cut back, 6 bases at V and 7 bases at J, with 15 bases in the middle. The CDR3 runs 13 residues. In nucleotides, the CDR3 is TGTGCCAGTAGAGACTTCAGGGATGGTGGCTACACCTTC. It encodes CASRDFRDGGYTF. Drawing the rest from reference TRBV19 and TRBJ1-2, the complete variable domain is DGGITQSPKYLFRKEGQNVTLSCEQNLNHDAMYWYRQDPGQGLRLIYYSQIVNDFQKGDIAEGYSVSREKKESFPLTVTSAQKNPTAFYLCASRDFRDGGYTFGSGTRLTVV.

The rearrangement uses TRBV7-9 and TRBJ1-1, with 7 bases fitting TRBD1. Germline V gene lookup returns CDR1 SEHNR and CDR2 FQNEAQ (reference sequence). The CDR3 has 15 residues. After removal of 6 bases from V and 5 bases from J, the junction contained 12 bases not matched to a gene. In DNA, the CDR3 is TGTGCCAGCAGTAAAAGAGGGGGCGCAGGGACTGAAGCTTTCTTT. Its translation is CASSKRGGAGTEAFF.

The rearrangement uses TRBV5-4 and TRBJ1-1; TRBD1 agrees at 8 bases. Germline loops: CDR1 SGHNT, CDR2 YYREEE (reference sequence). The J segment lost 4 bases and the V segment lost 1 base, leaving 3 bases of the junction unmatched. CDR3 size: 14 residues. In DNA, the CDR3 is TGTGCCAGCAGCTTGCCAGGGGGCTTCACTGAAGCTTTCTTT. Residues: CASSLPGGFTEAFF.

This chain uses TRBV5-1 with TRBJ2-2; possible D gene TRBD1, 6 bases. The CDR3 length is 15 residues. Germline CDR1 and CDR2: SGHRS and YFSETQ. Trimming took 1 base from V and 2 from J, leaving 9 bases between them. The CDR3 loop is CASSLSTGNTGELFF. CDR3 DNA: TGCGCCAGCAGCTTGTCGACAGGCAACACCGGGGAGCTGTTTTTT.

The CDR3 reads CASTMVGTQPYEQYF. The CDR3 bases are TGTGCCAGCACGATGGTGGGGACTCAGCCCTACGAGCAGTACTTC. The rearrangement uses TRBV7-9 and TRBJ2-7; D is possibly TRBD2 (6 bases). Trimming took off 7 bases at V and 2 bases at J, with 18 bases between the two ends. CDR3 length: 15 amino acids. From germline, CDR1 is SEHNR and CDR2 FQNEAQ (reference sequence). The whole variable domain, filled in from reference TRBV7-9 and TRBJ2-7, reads DTGVSQNPRHKITKRGQNVTFRCDPISEHNRLYWYRQTLGQGPEFLTYFQNEAQLEKSRLLSDRFSAERPKGSFSTLEIQRTEQGDSAMYLCASTMVGTQPYEQYFGPGTRLTVT.

The chain joins TRBV7-2 to TRBJ2-5; no reliable D call. CDR3 length equals 13 residues. Germline V gene data show CDR1 as SGHTA and CDR2 as FQGNSA. V was trimmed by 5 bases and J by 7 bases, leaving 14 bases between them. The CDR3 reads CASSTNTARTQYF. As DNA, the CDR3 is TGTGCCAGCAGCACGAACACCGCCAGGACCCAGTACTTC. The whole variable domain, remainder taken from reference TRBV7-2 and TRBJ2-5, is GAGVSQSPSNKVTEKGKDVELRCDPISGHTALYWYRQSLGQGLEFLIYFQGNSAPDKSGLPSDRFSAERTGGSVSTLTIQRTQQEDSAVYLCASSTNTARTQYFGPGTRLLVL.

The chain carries TRBV5-1 and TRBJ2-2; 7 bases match TRBD1. This CDR3 is built from 15 residues. With 0 bases clipped from V and 7 bases from J, the junction kept 6 bases outside the gene matches. Germline CDR1 reads SGHRS; CDR2 reads YFSETQ. The DNA of the CDR3 is TGCGCCAGCAGCTTGGGGGACAGATGGGGCGGGGAGCTGTTTTTT. The encoded protein is CASSLGDRWGGELFF. The complete variable domain, with remaining parts taken from reference TRBV5-1 and TRBJ2-2, reads KAGVTQTPRYLIKTRGQQVTLSCSPISGHRSVSWYQQTPGQGLQFLFEYFSETQRNKGNFPGRFSGRQFSNSRSEMNVSTLELGDSALYLCASSLGDRWGGELFFGEGSRLTVL.

On this clone itself: Additional DNA sequences in this sample encode the identical CDR3. The V and J genes are TRBV5-1 and TRBJ2-7; D call uncertain. The CDR3 consists of 13 residues. V was shortened by 0 bases and J by 0 bases, with 4 bases between the two germline ends. CDR1 SGHRS and CDR2 YFSETQ come from the germline V gene. CDR3 DNA sequence: TGCGCCAGCAGCTTGGCCCGCTCCTACGAGCAGTACTTC. Protein sequence: CASSLARSYEQYF. The full variable domain, with the rest looked up from reference TRBV5-1 and TRBJ2-7, is KAGVTQTPRYLIKTRGQQVTLSCSPISGHRSVSWYQQTPGQGLQFLFEYFSETQRNKGNFPGRFSGRQFSNSRSEMNVSTLELGDSALYLCASSLARSYEQYFGPGTRLTVT.

The rearrangement joins TRBV27 to TRBJ2-7; 8 bases are a match to TRBD1. Per the germline V gene, CDR1 is MNHEY and CDR2 is SMNVEV (reference sequence). CDR3 size: 13 residues. The V segment lost 3 bases and the J segment 4 bases; nucleotides outside the gene matches: 2. CDR3 sequence: CASSFGQGYEQYF. The CDR3, as DNA: TGTGCCAGCAGTTTTGGACAGGGTTACGAGCAGTACTTC.

The chain couples TRBV29-1 to TRBJ2-2; 9 bases agree with TRBD1. Germline V gene data show CDR1 as SQVTM and CDR2 as ANQGSEA. The CDR3 is 13 amino acids. Trimming took 7 bases from V and 4 from J; bases not matched to a gene: 4. CDR3 protein: CSGHRGLTGELFF. In nucleotides, the CDR3 is TGCAGCGGCCACAGGGGGCTCACCGGGGAGCTGTTTTTT.

The chain uses TRBV6-1 and TRBJ2-3, with TRBD2 matching over 12 bases. Germline CDR1 and CDR2: MNHNS and SASEGT. Trimming took 6 bases from V and 2 from J; bases not matched to a gene: 3. The CDR3 is made up of 15 amino acids. The CDR3 loop reads CASSLAGGATDTQYF. Written as DNA, the CDR3 is TGTGCCAGCAGCCTAGCGGGGGGGGCCACAGATACGCAGTATTTT.